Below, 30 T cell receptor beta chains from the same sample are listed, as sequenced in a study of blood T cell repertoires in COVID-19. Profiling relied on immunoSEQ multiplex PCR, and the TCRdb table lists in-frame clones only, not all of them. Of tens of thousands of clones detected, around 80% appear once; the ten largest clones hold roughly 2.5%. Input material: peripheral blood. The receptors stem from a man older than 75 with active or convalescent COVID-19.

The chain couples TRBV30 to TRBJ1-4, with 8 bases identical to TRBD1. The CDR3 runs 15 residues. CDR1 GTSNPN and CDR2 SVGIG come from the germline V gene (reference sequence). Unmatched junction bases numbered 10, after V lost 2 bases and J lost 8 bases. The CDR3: CAWSPADRVGEKLFF. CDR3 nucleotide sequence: TGTGCCTGGAGTCCCGCGGACAGGGTTGGGGAAAAACTGTTTTTT.

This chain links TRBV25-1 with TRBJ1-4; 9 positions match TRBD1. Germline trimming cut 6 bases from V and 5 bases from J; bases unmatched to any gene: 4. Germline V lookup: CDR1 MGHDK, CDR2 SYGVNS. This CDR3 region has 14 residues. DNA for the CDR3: TGTGCCAGCAGAGAGACAGGGGGGAATGAAAAACTGTTTTTT. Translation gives CASRETGGNEKLFF. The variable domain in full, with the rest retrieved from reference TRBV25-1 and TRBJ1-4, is EADIYQTPRYLVIGTGKKITLECSQTMGHDKMYWYQQDPGMELHLIHYSYGVNSTEKGDLSSESTVSRIRTEHFPLTLESARPSHTSQYLCASRETGGNEKLFFGSGTQLSVL.

In nucleotides, the CDR3 is TGTGCCAGCAGCGGCGGAGCGGGAGGGAGGTATGAGCAGTTCTTC. It specifies CASSGGAGGRYEQFF. This rearrangement joins TRBV7-2 to TRBJ2-1; 10 bases fit TRBD2. The length of the CDR3 is 15 residues. Germline CDR1 reads SGHTA; CDR2 reads FQGNSA. V gave up 5 bases and J gave up 8 bases; unmatched junction bases: 9.

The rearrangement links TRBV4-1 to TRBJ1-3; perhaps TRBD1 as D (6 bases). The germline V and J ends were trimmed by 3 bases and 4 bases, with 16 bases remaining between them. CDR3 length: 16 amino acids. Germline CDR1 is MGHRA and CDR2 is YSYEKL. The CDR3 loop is CASSHLGRGTGNTIYF. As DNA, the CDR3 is TGCGCCAGCAGCCACCTCGGCAGGGGCACAGGAAACACCATATATTTT.

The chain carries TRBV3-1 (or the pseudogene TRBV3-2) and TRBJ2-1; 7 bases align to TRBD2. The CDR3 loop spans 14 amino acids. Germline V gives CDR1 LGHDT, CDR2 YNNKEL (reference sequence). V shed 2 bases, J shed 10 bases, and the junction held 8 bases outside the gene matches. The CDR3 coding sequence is TGTGCCAGCAGCCAACGGACATGGGGGGGGGAGCAGTTCTTC. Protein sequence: CASSQRTWGGEQFF.

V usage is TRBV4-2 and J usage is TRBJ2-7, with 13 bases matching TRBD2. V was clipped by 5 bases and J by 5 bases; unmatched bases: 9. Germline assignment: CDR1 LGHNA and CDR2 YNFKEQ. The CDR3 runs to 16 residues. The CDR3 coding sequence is TGTGCCAGCAGCTCAACACTAGCGGGAGGGGGGAACGAGCAGTACTTC. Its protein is CASSSTLAGGGNEQYF.

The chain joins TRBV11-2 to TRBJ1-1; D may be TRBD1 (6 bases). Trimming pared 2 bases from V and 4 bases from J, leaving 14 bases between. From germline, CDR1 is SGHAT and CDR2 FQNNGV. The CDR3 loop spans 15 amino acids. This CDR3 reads CASSLTLDRVTEAFF. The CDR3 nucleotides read TGTGCCAGCAGCTTAACGTTGGACAGAGTCACTGAAGCTTTCTTT. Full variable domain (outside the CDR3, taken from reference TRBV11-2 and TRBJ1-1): EAGVAQSPRYKIIEKRQSVAFWCNPISGHATLYWYQQILGQGPKLLIQFQNNGVVDDSQLPKDRFSAERLKGVDSTLKIQPAKLEDSAVYLCASSLTLDRVTEAFFGQGTRLTVV.

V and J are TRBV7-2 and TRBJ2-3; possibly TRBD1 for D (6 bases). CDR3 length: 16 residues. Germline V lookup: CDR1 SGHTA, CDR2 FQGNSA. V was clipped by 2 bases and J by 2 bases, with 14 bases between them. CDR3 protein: CASSLMGTKHTDTQYF. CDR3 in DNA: TGTGCCAGCAGCTTAATGGGGACAAAACACACAGATACGCAGTATTTT.

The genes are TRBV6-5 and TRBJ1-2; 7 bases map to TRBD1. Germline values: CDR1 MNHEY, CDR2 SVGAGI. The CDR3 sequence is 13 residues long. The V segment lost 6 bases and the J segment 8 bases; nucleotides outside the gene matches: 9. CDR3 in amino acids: CASRPDRDRGYTF. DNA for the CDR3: TGTGCCAGCAGACCCGACAGGGATAGAGGCTACACCTTC.

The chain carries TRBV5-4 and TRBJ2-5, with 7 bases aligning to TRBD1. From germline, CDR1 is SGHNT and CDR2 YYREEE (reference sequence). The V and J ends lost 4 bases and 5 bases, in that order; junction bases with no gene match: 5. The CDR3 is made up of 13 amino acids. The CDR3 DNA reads TGTGCCAGCAGCCTTACAGGGGTCGAGACCCAGTACTTC. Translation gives CASSLTGVETQYF.

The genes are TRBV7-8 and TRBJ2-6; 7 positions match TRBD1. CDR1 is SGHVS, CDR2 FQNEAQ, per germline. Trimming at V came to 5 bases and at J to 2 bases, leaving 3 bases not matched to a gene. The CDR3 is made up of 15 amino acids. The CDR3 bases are TGTGCCAGCAGCCCCGACAGGGCTGGGGCCAACGTCCTGACTTTC. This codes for CASSPDRAGANVLTF.

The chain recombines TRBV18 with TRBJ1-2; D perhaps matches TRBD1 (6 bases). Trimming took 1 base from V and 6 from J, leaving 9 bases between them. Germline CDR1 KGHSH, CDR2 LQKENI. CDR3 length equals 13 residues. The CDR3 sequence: CASSPQGENGYTF. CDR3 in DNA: TGTGCCAGCTCACCACAGGGGGAAAATGGCTACACCTTC. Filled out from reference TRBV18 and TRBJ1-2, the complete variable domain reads NAGVMQNPRHLVRRRGQEARLRCSPMKGHSHVYWYRQLPEEGLKFMVYLQKENIIDESGMPKERFSAEFPKEGPSILRIQQVVRGDSAAYFCASSPQGENGYTFGSGTRLTVV.

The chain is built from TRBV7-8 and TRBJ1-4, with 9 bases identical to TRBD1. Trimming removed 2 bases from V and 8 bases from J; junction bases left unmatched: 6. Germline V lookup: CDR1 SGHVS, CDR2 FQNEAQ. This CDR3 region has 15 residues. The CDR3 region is CASSLLGTGQEKLFF. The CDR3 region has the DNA TGTGCCAGCAGCTTACTTGGGACAGGGCAGGAAAAACTGTTTTTT.

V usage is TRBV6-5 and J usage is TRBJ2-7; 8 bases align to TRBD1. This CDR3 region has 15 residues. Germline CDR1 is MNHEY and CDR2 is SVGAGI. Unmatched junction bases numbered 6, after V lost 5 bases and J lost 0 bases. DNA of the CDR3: TGTGCCAGCAGTACCAGGGGGCGGGCCTCCTACGAGCAGTACTTC. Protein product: CASSTRGRASYEQYF.

The CDR3 region has the DNA TGCGCCAGCAGTTATTCCGGGGACAGGGGTTCTGAAGCTTTCTTT. Translating gives CASSYSGDRGSEAFF. The rearrangement links TRBV5-1 to TRBJ1-1; TRBD1 matches at 10 bases. The CDR3 spans 15 residues. The J segment lost 6 bases and the V segment lost 5 bases, leaving 10 bases of the junction unmatched. Germline V gene lookup returns CDR1 SGHRS and CDR2 YFSETQ.

CDR3 nucleotide sequence: TGCGCCAGCAGCTTGGCCGCAGGGGGAGATACGCAGTATTTT. It translates to CASSLAAGGDTQYF. V is TRBV5-1 and J is TRBJ2-3; 7 bases map to TRBD1. Germline CDR1 SGHRS, CDR2 YFSETQ. Trimming took 0 bases from V and 5 from J; bases not matched to a gene: 3. CDR3 length equals 14 residues.

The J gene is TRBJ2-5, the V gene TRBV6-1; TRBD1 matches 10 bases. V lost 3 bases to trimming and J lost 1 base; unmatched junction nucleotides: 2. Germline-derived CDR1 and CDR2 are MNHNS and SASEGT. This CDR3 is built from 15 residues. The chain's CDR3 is CASSEGQGSQETQYF. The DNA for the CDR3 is TGTGCCAGCAGTGAGGGACAGGGGTCCCAAGAGACCCAGTACTTC.

CDR3 amino acids: CAISGPLYRAGTDTQYF. The CDR3 nucleotides read TGTGCCATCAGCGGACCCCTTTACAGGGCCGGCACAGATACGCAGTATTTT. The chain uses TRBV10-3 and TRBJ2-3; tentatively, D is TRBD1 (6 bases). The CDR3 runs 17 residues. Germline lookup yields CDR1 ENHRY and CDR2 SYGVKD. V lost 6 bases and J 1 base, leaving 20 bases between the germline ends.

The CDR3 bases are TGCAGTGCAAAGACCGGAGCTACGCAGTATTTT. Translating it yields CSAKTGATQYF. This chain links TRBV20-1 with TRBJ2-3, with D unresolved. The germline V and J ends were trimmed by 6 bases and 8 bases, with 12 bases remaining between them. The CDR3 runs to 11 residues. The germline CDR1 and CDR2 sequences are DFQATT and SNEGSKA (reference sequence).

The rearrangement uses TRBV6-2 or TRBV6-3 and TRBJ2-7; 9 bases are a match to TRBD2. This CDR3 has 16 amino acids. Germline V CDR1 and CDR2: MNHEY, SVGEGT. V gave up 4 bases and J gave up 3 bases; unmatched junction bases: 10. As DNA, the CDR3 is TGTGCCAGCAGTTCCACCCGGGCTAGCGGGATCTACGAGCAGTACTTC. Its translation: CASSSTRASGIYEQYF.

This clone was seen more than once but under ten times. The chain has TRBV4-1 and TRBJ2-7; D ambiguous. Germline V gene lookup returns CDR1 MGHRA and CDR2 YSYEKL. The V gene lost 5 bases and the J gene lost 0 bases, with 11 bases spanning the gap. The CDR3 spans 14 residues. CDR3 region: CASSKGYSSYEQYF. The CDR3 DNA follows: TGCGCCAGCAGCAAAGGATACAGCTCCTACGAGCAGTACTTC.

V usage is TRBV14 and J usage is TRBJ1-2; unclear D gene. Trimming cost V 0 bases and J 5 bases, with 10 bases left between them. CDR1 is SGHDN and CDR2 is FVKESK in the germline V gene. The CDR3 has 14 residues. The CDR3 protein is CASSQDHRYYGYTF. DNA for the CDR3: TGTGCCAGCAGCCAAGACCACCGCTATTATGGCTACACCTTC.

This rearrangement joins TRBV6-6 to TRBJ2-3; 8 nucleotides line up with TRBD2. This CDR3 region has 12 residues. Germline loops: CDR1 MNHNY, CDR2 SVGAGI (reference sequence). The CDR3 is CATSGSTDTQYF. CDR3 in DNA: TGTGCTACTAGCGGAAGCACAGATACGCAGTATTTT.

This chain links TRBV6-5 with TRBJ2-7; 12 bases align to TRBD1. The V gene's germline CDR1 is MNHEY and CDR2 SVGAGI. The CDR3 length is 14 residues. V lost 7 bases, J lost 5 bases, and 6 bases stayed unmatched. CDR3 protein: CASKPGQGANEQYF. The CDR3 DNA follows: TGTGCCAGCAAGCCGGGACAGGGGGCAAACGAGCAGTACTTC.

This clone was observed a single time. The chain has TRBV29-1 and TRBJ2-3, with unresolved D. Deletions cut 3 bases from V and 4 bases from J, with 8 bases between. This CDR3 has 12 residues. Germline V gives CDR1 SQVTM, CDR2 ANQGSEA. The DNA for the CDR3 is TGCAGCGTTGAGGGCTCTGCAGATACGCAGTATTTT. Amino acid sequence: CSVEGSADTQYF.

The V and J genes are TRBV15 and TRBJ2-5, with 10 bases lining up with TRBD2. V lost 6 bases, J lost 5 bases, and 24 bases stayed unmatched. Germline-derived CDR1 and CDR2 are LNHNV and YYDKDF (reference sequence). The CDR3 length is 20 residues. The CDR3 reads CATRKAPFEFASGSRETQYF. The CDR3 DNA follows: TGTGCCACCAGAAAGGCCCCGTTTGAGTTCGCTAGCGGGAGTCGGGAGACCCAGTACTTC.

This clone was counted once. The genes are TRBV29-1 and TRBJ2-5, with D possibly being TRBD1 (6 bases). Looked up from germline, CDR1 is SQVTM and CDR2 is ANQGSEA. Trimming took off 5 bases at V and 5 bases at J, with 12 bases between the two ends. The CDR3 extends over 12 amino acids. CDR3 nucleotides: TGCAGCGTTCAGGGGAGACGCGAGACCCAGTACTTC. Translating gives CSVQGRRETQYF.

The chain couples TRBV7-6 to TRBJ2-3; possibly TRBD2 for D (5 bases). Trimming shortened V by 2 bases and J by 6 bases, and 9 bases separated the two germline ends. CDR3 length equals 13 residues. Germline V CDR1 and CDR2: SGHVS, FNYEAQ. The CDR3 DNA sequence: TGTGCCAGCAGCTTAACTAGGCGGGATACGCAGTATTTT. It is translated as CASSLTRRDTQYF.

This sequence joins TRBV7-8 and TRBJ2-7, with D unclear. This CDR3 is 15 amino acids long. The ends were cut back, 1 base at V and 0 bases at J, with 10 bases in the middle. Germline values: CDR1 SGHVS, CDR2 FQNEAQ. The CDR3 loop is CASSLGGVVSYEQYF. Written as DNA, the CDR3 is TGTGCCAGCAGCTTAGGAGGCGTTGTCTCCTACGAGCAGTACTTC.

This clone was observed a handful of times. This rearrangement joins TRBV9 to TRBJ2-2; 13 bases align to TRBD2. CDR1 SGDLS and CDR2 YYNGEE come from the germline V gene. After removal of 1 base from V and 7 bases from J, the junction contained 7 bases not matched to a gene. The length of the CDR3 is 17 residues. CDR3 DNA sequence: TGTGCCAGCAGCGTAACCGGACTAGCGGGAGAGGTCGGGGAGCTGTTTTTT. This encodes CASSVTGLAGEVGELFF.